Below, 21 T cell receptor beta chains from the same sample are listed, as sequenced in a study of T cells in women clearing cervical HPV infection (dated by TCRdb to 2017 to 2018). Receptor amplification or capture employed the immunoSEQ multiplex PCR assay. The immuneACCESS repertoire file appears here via TCRdb, limited to in-frame rearrangements. These files lack a portion of the clones; in checked studies, under half of the deficit traces to unresolved V genes, and the cause of the others is not known. The table held for this sample gives under 20,000 clones. Approximately 15% of the sample lies in the top ten. The sequenced material came from blood buffy coat. The receptor source for this set is a woman aged 18 to 75 with a cervical HPV16 infection that either progressed to CIN3+ or cleared (not recorded which).

Concerning this clone itself: The sequenced fragment ends 3 residues before the CDR3 boundary, so the rest is inferred from the germline J gene. J is TRBJ2-7 and V is TRBV19; 8 nucleotides line up with TRBD2. The germline V gene encodes CDR1 LNHDA and CDR2 SQIVND (reference sequence). V dropped 4 bases and J dropped 1; count of bases not matched to a gene: 6. The CDR3 is made up of 15 amino acids. The sequenced part of the CDR3 DNA is TGTGCCAGTAGTAGGGCGCGGGGGGCTTCCTACGAG. The encoded protein is CASSRARGASYE. The full CDR3 is CASSRARGASYEQYF.

Concerning this clone itself: The CDR3 is cut off 3 residues early in the read; its end comes from the germline J gene. The V and J genes are TRBV20-1 and TRBJ2-7; the D gene is possibly TRBD1 (6 bases). The germline gives CDR1 DFQATT, CDR2 SNEGSKA (reference sequence). The CDR3 is 14 residues long. V was cut by 6 bases and J by 2 bases, with 17 bases left in between. This chain's CDR3 is CSATLTGSPYEQYF. The covered CDR3 bases are TGCAGTGCCACCTTGACAGGTTCCCCCTACGAG.

Concerning this clone: The read stops 3 residues short of the end of the CDR3; the missing end is completed from the germline J gene. The rearrangement links TRBV24-1 to TRBJ2-1; 8 bases are a match to TRBD1. The V segment lost 2 bases and the J segment 5 bases; nucleotides outside the gene matches: 1. CDR1 is KGHDR and CDR2 is SFDVKD in the germline V gene. The CDR3 covers 14 residues. The covered CDR3 bases are TGTGCCACCAGTGATTGGACAGGGAACAATGAG. The encoded protein is CATSDWTGNNE. The CDR3 in full is CATSDWTGNNEQFF.

About this clone itself: The read ends 3 residues before the CDR3 terminus; that terminus is restored from the germline J gene. This rearrangement joins TRBV5-1 to TRBJ2-1; TRBD2 aligns across 8 bases. V lost 4 bases, J lost 5 bases, and 8 bases stayed unmatched. CDR1 and CDR2 (germline): SGHRS, YFSETQ. The CDR3 has 15 amino acids. CDR3 loop: CASSNNSGSHNEQFF. CDR3 DNA (partial): TGCGCCAGCAGCAATAACAGCGGGAGCCACAATGAG.

As regards this clone: The sequenced fragment ends 3 residues before the CDR3 boundary, so the rest is inferred from the germline J gene. The chain carries TRBV30 and TRBJ1-2; 7 nucleotides line up with TRBD1. CDR3 size: 13 residues. With V trimmed by 4 bases and J by 5 bases, 7 bases remained unmatched. Germline lookup yields CDR1 GTSNPN and CDR2 SVGIG (reference sequence). CDR3 DNA, as far as it was read: TGTGCCTGGACCGACAGGGACGGGTATGGC. Its protein product is CAWTDRDGYG. The whole CDR3 region reads CAWTDRDGYGYTF.

With regard to this clone: The read halts 3 residues ahead of the CDR3 end, with the missing end drawn from the germline J gene. V is TRBV10-3 and J is TRBJ2-7; 8 bases align to TRBD2. This CDR3 contains 13 residues. Per the germline V gene, CDR1 is ENHRY and CDR2 is SYGVKD. V trimming: 3 bases; J trimming: 2 bases; junction bases outside the gene matches: 0. The CDR3 DNA, read in part, is TGTGCCATCAGTGAAGCGGGGGCCTACGAG. Encoded protein: CAISEAGAYE. The whole CDR3 protein is CAISEAGAYEQYF.

Notes on this clone: Coverage ceases 3 residues before the CDR3 finishes, and the germline J gene fills in the end. Distinct nucleotide sequences in the sample also encode this CDR3. The rearrangement uses TRBV6-4 and TRBJ1-2, with a weak D call TRBD1 (6 bases). Germline values: CDR1 MRHNA, CDR2 SNTAGT. The CDR3 has 14 residues. The ends were cut back, 2 bases at V and 7 bases at J, with 14 bases in the middle. The CDR3 region is CASSDRTQGGGYTF. The part of the CDR3 DNA that was read is TGTGCCAGCAGTGACCGTACACAGGGTGGTGGC.

Notes on this clone: The CDR3 end falls 3 residues outside the read, so it is completed with the germline J gene. J is TRBJ1-1 and V is TRBV7-2; unclear D gene. Germline loops: CDR1 SGHTA, CDR2 FQGNSA. The CDR3 spans 13 residues. CDR3 sequence: CASSNDSGETAFF. Incomplete CDR3 DNA: TGTGCCAGCAGCAATGACTCCGGCGAGACA. The full variable domain, completed using reference TRBV7-2 and TRBJ1-1, is GAGVSQSPSNKVTEKGKDVELRCDPISGHTALYWYRQSLGQGLEFLIYFQGNSAPDKSGLPSDRFSAERTGGSVSTLTIQRTQQEDSAVYLCASSNDSGETAFFGQGTRLTVV.

Comments on this clone: The same CDR3 arises from other DNA sequences in this sample as well. The CDR3 bases that were read are TGTGCCAGCAGCTTGGGGCAGGTTTTAAACACC. This encodes CASSLGQVLNT. The CDR3 reads in full as CASSLGQVLNTIYF. The chain is built from TRBV5-6 and TRBJ1-3; D is unclear. The read gets to within 3 residues of the CDR3 end, and the germline J gene fills in the rest. The CDR3 length is 14 residues. Germline CDR1 reads SGHDT; CDR2 reads YYEEEE. The ends were cut back, 0 bases at V and 6 bases at J, with 10 bases in the middle. Based on the CDR3 plus reference TRBV5-6 and TRBJ1-3, the full variable domain is DAGVTQSPTHLIKTRGQQVTLRCSPKSGHDTVSWYQQALGQGPQFIFQYYEEEERQRGNFPDRFSGHQFPNYSSELNVNALLLGDSALYLCASSLGQVLNTIYFGEGSWLTVV.

A word on this clone: The read ends 3 residues shy of where the CDR3 ends; the end is completed using the germline J gene. The genes are TRBV7-2 and TRBJ1-1; no firm D call. This CDR3 is 13 amino acids long. Between the trimmed V and J ends, which lost 1 base and 1 base, there was a span of 4 bases. CDR1 and CDR2 from the germline V gene are SGHTA and FQGNSA. The CDR3 sequence: CASSLGANTEAFF. The part of the CDR3 DNA that was read is TGTGCCAGCAGCTTAGGAGCGAACACTGAA. Full variable domain (rest looked up from reference TRBV7-2 and TRBJ1-1): GAGVSQSPSNKVTEKGKDVELRCDPISGHTALYWYRQSLGQGLEFLIYFQGNSAPDKSGLPSDRFSAERTGGSVSTLTIQRTQQEDSAVYLCASSLGANTEAFFGQGTRLTVV.

Points on this clone: An end of the junction does not agree with germline; a read error may underlie this. The read ends 3 residues shy of where the CDR3 ends; the end is completed using the germline J gene. The sample carries other DNA sequences with the same CDR3. The chain combines TRBV29-1 with TRBJ1-3; D is perhaps TRBD1 (6 bases). This CDR3 contains 13 residues. Germline CDR1 reads SQVTM; CDR2 reads ANQGSEA. This CDR3 is CSAGQSSGNTIYF. The CDR3 DNA, read in part, is TGCAGCGCCGGACAGAGCTCTGGAAACACT. Looking up the rest from reference TRBV29-1 and TRBJ1-3 gives the full variable domain: SAVISQKPSRDICQRGTSLTIQCQVDSQVTMMFWYRQQPGQSLTLIATANQGSEATYESGFVIDKFPISRPNLTFSTLTVSNMSPEDSSIYLCSAGQSSGNTIYFGEGSWLTVV.

The sequenced part of the CDR3 DNA is TGTGCCTGGAGCGTCCGAGGGTTCGGACAGCCC. Its translation: CAWSVRGFGQP. The CDR3 in its entirety is CAWSVRGFGQPQHF. The chain uses TRBV30 and TRBJ1-5, with D unresolved. The CDR3 end falls 3 residues outside the read, so it is completed with the germline J gene. Deletions cut 3 bases from V and 7 bases from J, with 16 bases between. Germline V gives CDR1 GTSNPN, CDR2 SVGIG (reference sequence). This CDR3 spans 14 amino acids.

As for this clone: The read finishes 3 residues shy of the CDR3 end, and the germline J gene is used to complete it. This chain links TRBV7-6 with TRBJ1-2; D is perhaps TRBD1 (6 bases). Germline-derived CDR1 and CDR2 are SGHVS and FNYEAQ. The CDR3 has 12 residues. The chain's CDR3 is CASSPKGDTYTF. The sequenced CDR3 bases are TGTGCCAGCAGCCCTAAGGGGGATACC. Full variable domain (remainder filled in from reference TRBV7-6 and TRBJ1-2): GAGVSQSPRYKVTKRGQDVALRCDPISGHVSLYWYRQALGQGPEFLTYFNYEAQQDKSGLPNDRFSAERPEGSISTLTIQRTEQRDSAMYRCASSPKGDTYTFGSGTRLTVV.

A word on this clone: The read finishes 3 residues shy of the CDR3 end, and the germline J gene is used to complete it. J is TRBJ2-4 and V is TRBV10-3, with 12 bases fitting TRBD2. Germline V gives CDR1 ENHRY, CDR2 SYGVKD. The CDR3 extends over 17 amino acids. The CDR3 sequence is CAISEGLAGTHKETQYF. The part of the CDR3 DNA that was read is TGTGCCATCAGTGAGGGACTAGCGGGGACCCATAAAGAGACT.

Of note for this clone: The observed sequence ends 3 residues before the CDR3 terminus, with the missing tail filled in from the germline J gene. The genes are TRBV6-4 and TRBJ2-7, with 9 positions matching TRBD1. The CDR3 consists of 13 residues. Looked up from germline, CDR1 is MRHNA and CDR2 is SNTAGT. After removal of 6 bases from V and 3 bases from J, the junction contained 3 bases not matched to a gene. CDR3 sequence: CASRGTGYYEQYF. CDR3 DNA, as far as it was read: TGTGCCAGCAGAGGGACAGGGTACTACGAG.

In the case of this clone: The read falls 3 residues short of the CDR3 end, and the missing part is taken from the germline J gene. This sequence joins TRBV18 and TRBJ1-2, with unresolved D. Trimming took off 0 bases at V and 0 bases at J, with 11 bases between the two ends. There are 16 residues in the CDR3. Germline CDR1 KGHSH, CDR2 LQKENI. CDR3 DNA (partial): TGTGCCAGCTCACCACCGAGCCTCCCCACTAACTATGGC. Translation gives CASSPPSLPTNYG. The full CDR3 is CASSPPSLPTNYGYTF.

A note on this clone: The read halts 3 residues ahead of the CDR3 end, with the missing end drawn from the germline J gene. The genes are TRBV10-2 and TRBJ2-2, with D uncertain. Germline CDR1 and CDR2: WSHSY and SAAADI. The CDR3 length is 13 residues. Trimming removed 5 bases from V and 5 bases from J, with 9 bases in between. CDR3 amino acids: CASSPVLTGELFF. CDR3 DNA, as far as it was read: TGCGCCAGCAGTCCGGTTTTAACCGGGGAG.

A note on this clone: The CDR3 end falls 3 residues outside the read, so it is completed with the germline J gene. The V gene is TRBV5-4, the J gene TRBJ1-2, with TRBD1 identical over 8 bases. Germline loops: CDR1 SGHNT, CDR2 YYREEE (reference sequence). Trimming took 4 bases from V and 7 from J; bases not matched to a gene: 9. This CDR3 has 14 residues. CDR3 region: CASSPDGQGGGYTF. CDR3 bases read: TGTGCCAGCAGCCCGGATGGACAGGGCGGTGGC.

A remark on this clone: The missing CDR3 end, 3 residues past where the read stops, is filled in from the germline J gene. The chain recombines TRBV11-2 with TRBJ1-6; D may be TRBD1 (6 bases). The CDR3 length is 14 residues. V gave up 5 bases and J gave up 10 bases, with 15 bases separating them. In germline, CDR1 is SGHAT, CDR2 FQNNGV. CDR3 sequence: CASSEQGSGSPLHF. The CDR3 bases that were read are TGTGCCAGCAGCGAACAGGGCAGTGGCTCACCC.

A remark on this clone: Coverage ceases 3 residues before the CDR3 finishes, and the germline J gene fills in the end. The chain carries TRBV5-1 and TRBJ2-2, with D unresolved. Germline V gene data show CDR1 as SGHRS and CDR2 as YFSETQ. Trimming pared 4 bases from V and 4 bases from J, leaving 14 bases between. The CDR3 consists of 15 residues. CDR3 bases read: TGCGCCAGCAGCCCGCCTTCGCAGGTCACCGGGGAG. As protein: CASSPPSQVTGE. From start to end, the CDR3 is CASSPPSQVTGELFF.

Points on this clone: The junction and the germline gene differ at one end; a read error may be behind it. The observed sequence ends 3 residues before the CDR3 terminus, with the missing tail filled in from the germline J gene. Distinct nucleotide sequences in the sample also encode this CDR3. The chain links TRBV30 to TRBJ1-3, with D perhaps TRBD1 (6 bases). From germline, CDR1 is GTSNPN and CDR2 SVGIG (reference sequence). CDR3 length: 16 residues. The CDR3 is CAWSTLAGEAGNTIYF. Incomplete CDR3 DNA: TGTGCCTGGAGTACCTTGGCAGGGGAAGCTGGAAACACG.